This T cell receptor (beta chain) was sequenced during a study of T cell responses to AZD1222 COVID-19 vaccine. Study-wide findings and caveats: Among AZD1222 vaccinees, only six or seven were seropositive at baseline. Compared with day 0, the breadth and depth of the Spike-specific TCR repertoire rose significantly after two doses of AZD1222.

The CDR3 has 14 amino acids. Germline CDR1 is KGHSH and CDR2 is LQKENI. J lost 5 bases, V lost 6 bases, and 9 bases had no gene match. Only a few counts were recorded for this clone. The antigen is unknown. Clones were read by immunoSEQ multiplex PCR, and TCRdb kept only the in-frame ones, dropping some. The sample shows around 160,000 clones, approximately 88% of them seen only once. This receptor was obtained from an adult in good health. The source material was peripheral blood, sampled on day 0 of AZD1222 vaccination. The chain employs TRBV18 and TRBJ1-2, with 7 bases that match TRBD1. In DNA, the CDR3 is TGTGCCAGCTCGTACCGACAGGGAGAGTATGGCTACACCTTC. Protein sequence: CASSYRQGEYGYTF.